The rows below give T cell receptor beta chains drawn from one sample of a study of cytotoxic CD8 clonotypes in ibrutinib-treated CLL. Clones were sequenced by immunoSEQ multiplex PCR, and TCRdb holds only the in-frame ones, with some missing. Among about 50,000 clones listed, approximately 87% were seen once. The sequencing used PBMCs, collected after 24 months of ibrutinib treatment. These receptors all come from a human donor with chronic lymphocytic leukemia. CDR3s include the opening cysteine and the closing phenylalanine or tryptophan. Fields, in order: D gene, clone size, V gene, J gene, CDR3 DNA, CDR3 protein. The D gene is left open where the match is weak. The listing skips clone size in some rows; elsewhere it reads once, few, many or a size class.

d_gene: TRBD1; abundance: -; v_gene: TRBV11-3; j_gene: TRBJ1-1; CDR3nt: TGTGCCAGCAGCTCCAGGGGGCCTGCTTTCTTT; CDR3aa: CASSSRGPAFF
d_gene: -; abundance: once; v_gene: TRBV7-7; j_gene: TRBJ2-2; CDR3nt: TGTGCCAGCAGCTTATTGGACCGCACCGGGGAGCTGTTTTTT; CDR3aa: CASSLLDRTGELFF
d_gene: -; abundance: -; v_gene: TRBV14; j_gene: TRBJ2-1; CDR3nt: TGTGCCAGCAGCCAACTTTCGATTTTGGGGGTTTCCTACAATGAGCAGTTCTTC; CDR3aa: CASSQLSILGVSYNEQFF
d_gene: TRBD2; abundance: few; v_gene: TRBV7-6; j_gene: TRBJ2-1; CDR3nt: TGTGCCAGCAGCTTTCCCACGCGGGGGTTCTACAATGAGCAGTTCTTC; CDR3aa: CASSFPTRGFYNEQFF
d_gene: TRBD2; abundance: -; v_gene: TRBV7-2; j_gene: TRBJ2-2; CDR3nt: TGTGCCAGCAGCTTAGGACTAGCGGGAGTCGGGGAGCTGTTTTTT; CDR3aa: CASSLGLAGVGELFF
d_gene: TRBD2; abundance: once; v_gene: TRBV27; j_gene: TRBJ2-4; CDR3nt: TGTGCCAGCAGTCCGCTAGCGGGCCCTAAGGGGGACATTCAGTACTTC; CDR3aa: CASSPLAGPKGDIQYF
d_gene: -; abundance: -; v_gene: TRBV4-1; j_gene: TRBJ2-1; CDR3nt: TGCGCCAGCAGCCAAGAAGGGGGGGCTTACAATGAGCAGTTCTTC; CDR3aa: CASSQEGGAYNEQFF
d_gene: TRBD2; abundance: -; v_gene: TRBV5-1; j_gene: TRBJ2-2; CDR3nt: TGCGCCAGCAGAAGGAGCGGGAGGGCCGACGGGGAGCTGTTTTTT; CDR3aa: CASRRSGRADGELFF
d_gene: -; abundance: -; v_gene: TRBV30; j_gene: TRBJ2-5; CDR3nt: TGTGCCTCTCGAGCCCAAGAGACCCAGTACTTC; CDR3aa: CASRAQETQYF
d_gene: -; abundance: -; v_gene: TRBV19; j_gene: TRBJ2-1; CDR3nt: TGTGCCAGTAAGTCCGGGACGAAGCAGTTCTTC; CDR3aa: CASKSGTKQFF
d_gene: -; abundance: -; v_gene: TRBV11-2; j_gene: TRBJ2-1; CDR3nt: TGTGCCAGCAGCTCAGACCCAGGTGTTGAGCAGTTCTTC; CDR3aa: CASSSDPGVEQFF
d_gene: -; abundance: -; v_gene: TRBV7-3; j_gene: TRBJ1-2; CDR3nt: TGTGCCAGCAGCCACCCCGACCTTTATGGCTACACCTTC; CDR3aa: CASSHPDLYGYTF
d_gene: -; abundance: -; v_gene: TRBV5-4; j_gene: TRBJ1-1; CDR3nt: TGTGCCAGCAACTCGGGACACAGGAACACTGAAGCTTTCTTT; CDR3aa: CASNSGHRNTEAFF
d_gene: TRBD1; abundance: -; v_gene: TRBV5-1; j_gene: TRBJ1-1; CDR3nt: TGCGCCAGCACCATCGGACAGGGAGGAACTGAAGCTTTCTTT; CDR3aa: CASTIGQGGTEAFF
d_gene: TRBD1; abundance: -; v_gene: TRBV29-1; j_gene: TRBJ2-7; CDR3nt: TGCAGCGCCAGGACAGGGCCCTCCTACGAGCAGTACTTC; CDR3aa: CSARTGPSYEQYF
d_gene: -; abundance: few; v_gene: TRBV19; j_gene: TRBJ1-2; CDR3nt: TGTGCCAGTAGCTCCCGAGGACGCAACTATGGCTACACCTTC; CDR3aa: CASSSRGRNYGYTF
d_gene: TRBD2; abundance: -; v_gene: TRBV28; j_gene: TRBJ2-7; CDR3nt: TGTGCCAGCCATCGGGGGGGCCTAGACATCTACGAGCAGTACTTC; CDR3aa: CASHRGGLDIYEQYF
d_gene: TRBD1; abundance: -; v_gene: TRBV2; j_gene: TRBJ2-1; CDR3nt: TGTGCCAGCAGTGAAGCCCCCGATTCAGGGGGCTACAATGAGCAGTTCTTC; CDR3aa: CASSEAPDSGGYNEQFF
d_gene: -; abundance: -; v_gene: TRBV7-2; j_gene: TRBJ1-5; CDR3nt: TGTGCCAGCAGCTTAGATTGGGGTGGCAATCAGCCCCAGCATTTT; CDR3aa: CASSLDWGGNQPQHF
d_gene: TRBD2; abundance: -; v_gene: TRBV9; j_gene: TRBJ2-1; CDR3nt: TGTGCCAGCAGCGTATTAGCGGGGTCCTACAATGAGCAGTTCTTC; CDR3aa: CASSVLAGSYNEQFF
d_gene: -; abundance: -; v_gene: TRBV18; j_gene: TRBJ2-3; CDR3nt: TGTGCCAGCTCACCGGGATCCCCGGATACGCAGTATTTT; CDR3aa: CASSPGSPDTQYF
d_gene: TRBD1; abundance: -; v_gene: TRBV4-3; j_gene: TRBJ2-2; CDR3nt: TGCGCCAGCAGACGAACAGGGGACACCGGGGAGCTGTTTTTT; CDR3aa: CASRRTGDTGELFF
d_gene: TRBD1; abundance: few; v_gene: TRBV5-6; j_gene: TRBJ2-6; CDR3nt: TGTGCCAGCAGCCCCCGGACAGGGATTTATGGGGCCAACGTCCTGACTTTC; CDR3aa: CASSPRTGIYGANVLTF
d_gene: -; abundance: few; v_gene: TRBV30; j_gene: TRBJ1-2; CDR3nt: TGTGCCTGGAGTGGCCAGCGCATTCACTATGGCTACACCTTC; CDR3aa: CAWSGQRIHYGYTF
d_gene: TRBD1; abundance: -; v_gene: TRBV4-1; j_gene: TRBJ2-6; CDR3nt: TGCGCCAGCAGCCAACGTCCGGGACAGGAGTCTTCTTGGGCCAACGTCCTGACTTTC; CDR3aa: CASSQRPGQESSWANVLTF
d_gene: TRBD2; abundance: -; v_gene: TRBV6-5; j_gene: TRBJ2-3; CDR3nt: TGTGCCAGCAGGAGAACTAGCGGGAGACGAGATACGCAGTATTTT; CDR3aa: CASRRTSGRRDTQYF
d_gene: TRBD1; abundance: -; v_gene: TRBV19; j_gene: TRBJ2-5; CDR3nt: TGTGCCAGTAGTATAACCGGGACAGGGATGGAGACCCAGTACTTC; CDR3aa: CASSITGTGMETQYF
d_gene: TRBD1; abundance: -; v_gene: TRBV6-5; j_gene: TRBJ1-2; CDR3nt: TGTGCCAGCAGTTACTTTCGACAGGGAGGCGGCTACACCTTC; CDR3aa: CASSYFRQGGGYTF
d_gene: -; abundance: -; v_gene: TRBV5-4; j_gene: TRBJ2-5; CDR3nt: TGTGCCAGCAGCATATACGGCAGGGGTGAGACCCAGTACTTC; CDR3aa: CASSIYGRGETQYF
d_gene: -; abundance: -; v_gene: TRBV27; j_gene: TRBJ1-6; CDR3nt: TGTGCCAGCAGTTTACAAGGCCTGGCCCTCCACTTT; CDR3aa: CASSLQGLALHF
d_gene: TRBD1; abundance: -; v_gene: TRBV7-2; j_gene: TRBJ1-2; CDR3nt: TGTGCCAGCAGCTTAGCAGGGACAGGGGACTACACCTTC; CDR3aa: CASSLAGTGDYTF
d_gene: -; abundance: -; v_gene: TRBV5-6; j_gene: TRBJ1-4; CDR3nt: TGTGCCAGCAGCCGACAGTCTAATGAAAAACTGTTTTTT; CDR3aa: CASSRQSNEKLFF
d_gene: TRBD1; abundance: -; v_gene: TRBV19; j_gene: TRBJ2-1; CDR3nt: TGTGCCAGTAGCCCCGGGACAGAGGGGAGAAAACTCTTC; CDR3aa: CASSPGTEGRKLF
d_gene: -; abundance: -; v_gene: TRBV7-2; j_gene: TRBJ2-7; CDR3nt: TGTGCCAGCAGTTCCGGGGTCTACGAGCAGTACTTC; CDR3aa: CASSSGVYEQYF
d_gene: -; abundance: -; v_gene: TRBV6-5; j_gene: TRBJ1-2; CDR3nt: TGTGCCAGCAGTTACTCGAGGGGTCCCTATGGCTACACCTTC; CDR3aa: CASSYSRGPYGYTF
d_gene: -; abundance: once; v_gene: TRBV6-4; j_gene: TRBJ2-1; CDR3nt: TGTGCCAGCAGTGAGGACTACCCCGGGTACAATGAGCAGTTCTTC; CDR3aa: CASSEDYPGYNEQFF
d_gene: -; abundance: -; v_gene: TRBV2; j_gene: TRBJ2-7; CDR3nt: TGTGCCACCCGACAGGAAAGCTACGAGCAGTACTTC; CDR3aa: CATRQESYEQYF
d_gene: -; abundance: -; v_gene: TRBV6-5; j_gene: TRBJ1-2; CDR3nt: TGTGCCAGCAGTTACTATACCGGGACAAAGAACTATGGCTACACCTTC; CDR3aa: CASSYYTGTKNYGYTF